The 30 T cell receptor beta chains given below trace back to one sample, sequenced in a study of T-cell reconstitution after alpha-beta-depleted transplantation in children. During its preparation, the TCRbeta library received unique molecular identifiers. TCRdb re-called the PCR reads with MiXCR, one entry per CDR3 protein. The table records more than 200,000 distinct CDR3 sequences, 20% to 30% of them present only once. This specimen was PBMCs, mostly from graft donor cells, taken 360 days after TCRalphabeta/CD19-depleted stem cell transplant. The receptors stem from a female patient aged 2-15 years who had a stem cell transplant for congenital amegakaryocytic thrombocytopenia, so the T cells may come from the graft donor.

This clonotype came up a few times. J is TRBJ2-3 and V is TRBV28; D is perhaps TRBD1 (6 bases). This CDR3 is 12 amino acids long. Per the germline V gene, CDR1 is MDHEN and CDR2 is SYDVKM. With 5 bases removed from V and 7 bases from J, the gap between germline ends came to 10 bases. CDR3: CASSRQVNTQYF. The CDR3 DNA follows: TGTGCCAGCAGTCGACAGGTTAATACGCAGTATTTT.

V is TRBV12-3 or TRBV12-4 and J is TRBJ1-6; TRBD1 agrees at 7 bases. V was clipped by 3 bases and J by 10 bases; unmatched bases: 15. The CDR3 has 17 amino acids. The CDR3, as DNA: TGTGCCAGCAGTTTCTACCGGGGACAGATTATTGACTCACCCCTCCACTTT. Translation gives CASSFYRGQIIDSPLHF.

This clonotype has more than one count but fewer than ten. The rearrangement links TRBV4-2 to TRBJ2-1; TRBD2 matches 12 bases. Germline CDR1 reads LGHNA; CDR2 reads YNFKEQ. The CDR3 sequence is 19 residues long. The J segment lost 1 base and the V segment lost 2 bases, leaving 9 bases of the junction unmatched. The CDR3 coding sequence is TGTGCCAGCAGCCAAAGTTTGACTAGCGGGAGTTTATCCTACAATGAGCAGTTCTTC. It codes for CASSQSLTSGSLSYNEQFF.

The gene calls are TRBV2 and TRBJ2-3; the D call may be TRBD1 or TRBD2 (5 bases each). This CDR3 is 15 amino acids long. From germline, CDR1 is SNHLY and CDR2 FYNNEI. V was shortened by 7 bases and J by 0 bases, with 14 bases between the two germline ends. The chain's CDR3 is CASKRGAGSTDTQYF. The CDR3 DNA is TGTGCCAGCAAAAGAGGGGCAGGTAGCACAGATACGCAGTATTTT.

The chain carries TRBV28 and TRBJ1-1, with D maybe TRBD1 (6 bases). Trimming took 6 bases from V and 4 from J, leaving 15 bases between them. The CDR3 is 14 residues long. The germline gives CDR1 MDHEN, CDR2 SYDVKM. The CDR3 region is CASRSYRVSTEAFF. The CDR3 bases are TGTGCCAGCAGAAGTTACAGGGTGAGCACTGAAGCTTTCTTT.

This clonotype appeared a few times. This chain connects TRBV5-1 to TRBJ1-5; D call uncertain. This CDR3 has 13 amino acids. Per the germline V gene, CDR1 is SGHRS and CDR2 is YFSETQ. Deletions cut 4 bases from V and 1 base from J, with 6 bases between. CDR3 amino acids: CASSRESNQPQHF. In nucleotides, the CDR3 is TGCGCCAGCAGCAGGGAGAGCAATCAGCCCCAGCATTTT.

CDR3 residues: CASSDRRFNEKLFF. CDR3 coding DNA: TGTGCCAGCAGCGACAGACGTTTTAATGAAAAACTGTTTTTT. V usage is TRBV12-3 or TRBV12-4 and J usage is TRBJ1-4; D may be TRBD1 (5 bases). The CDR3 is 14 amino acids. The V end was cut by 6 bases, the J end by 4 bases, with 12 bases between.

The chain combines TRBV7-6 with TRBJ2-7; D not certain. Germline V gives CDR1 SGHVS, CDR2 FNYEAQ. V was trimmed by 1 base and J by 3 bases, leaving 7 bases between them. The CDR3 runs to 13 residues. CDR3 nucleotides: TGTGCCAGCAGCTTAGGGGGTCTCTACGAGCAGTACTTC. Amino acid sequence: CASSLGGLYEQYF. Using reference TRBV7-6 and TRBJ2-7 for the parts outside the CDR3, the full variable domain is GAGVSQSPRYKVTKRGQDVALRCDPISGHVSLYWYRQALGQGPEFLTYFNYEAQQDKSGLPNDRFSAERPEGSISTLTIQRTEQRDSAMYRCASSLGGLYEQYFGPGTRLTVT.

The rearrangement links TRBV4-2 to TRBJ2-7; no clear D. CDR1 LGHNA and CDR2 YNFKEQ come from the germline V gene. V lost 3 bases and J lost 2, with 14 bases in between. The CDR3 extends over 15 amino acids. The CDR3 sequence is CASSQIRAPAYEQYF. The CDR3 nucleotides are TGTGCCAGCAGCCAGATCCGGGCCCCGGCCTACGAGCAGTACTTC.

This clonotype showed up just a few times. The gene calls are TRBV20-1 and TRBJ2-4; 15 nucleotides line up with TRBD2. V lost 5 bases, J lost 7 bases, and 15 bases stayed unmatched. From germline, CDR1 is DFQATT and CDR2 SNEGSKA (reference sequence). The CDR3 covers 18 residues. The CDR3 sequence: CSAQTLRTSGRAENIQYF. The CDR3 nucleotides are TGCAGTGCTCAGACACTCAGGACTAGCGGGAGGGCCGAGAACATTCAGTACTTC.

The gene calls are TRBV24-1 and TRBJ1-1; D is perhaps TRBD1 (6 bases). Trimming removed 6 bases at V and 1 base at J, with 8 bases between. The CDR3 has 13 residues. Germline CDR1 KGHDR, CDR2 SFDVKD. DNA for the CDR3: TGTGCCACCAGTCCAGGGGCGAACACTGAAGCTTTCTTT. Translating gives CATSPGANTEAFF.

The rearrangement links TRBV19 to TRBJ1-1, with TRBD1 matching 7 bases. V shed 4 bases, J shed 0 bases, and the junction held 5 bases outside the gene matches. Germline V CDR1 and CDR2: LNHDA, SQIVND (reference sequence). This CDR3 comprises 15 residues. The CDR3 nucleotides are TGTGCCAGTAGTAATTGGGACAGCTTGAACACTGAAGCTTTCTTT. Translation gives CASSNWDSLNTEAFF.

The chain joins TRBV14 to TRBJ1-1; the D is unclear. The V and J ends lost 0 bases and 6 bases respectively, with 11 bases between them. Germline CDR1 SGHDN, CDR2 FVKESK. This CDR3 is built from 14 residues. CDR3 DNA sequence: TGTGCCAGCAGCCAAGATGTGAGGAGCGCTGAAGCTTTCTTT. It translates to CASSQDVRSAEAFF.

The V gene is TRBV29-1, the J gene TRBJ2-7; D might be TRBD1 (6 bases). CDR3 length equals 13 residues. Germline CDR1 and CDR2: SQVTM and ANQGSEA. V dropped 7 bases and J dropped 3 bases, with 16 bases sitting between them. As DNA, the CDR3 is TGCAGCGCCAAAACAGGGAAAAGCTACGAGCAGTACTTC. This translates into CSAKTGKSYEQYF.

The chain couples TRBV20-1 to TRBJ2-4; 7 bases are shared with TRBD2. The V gene end was trimmed by 4 bases and the J gene end by 4 bases; junction bases not matched to a gene: 4. From germline, CDR1 is DFQATT and CDR2 SNEGSKA (reference sequence). The CDR3 is 13 residues long. CDR3 protein: CSAMRTSKNIQYF. CDR3 coding DNA: TGCAGTGCTATGAGGACTAGTAAAAACATTCAGTACTTC.

This clonotype was counted between two and nine times. The chain joins TRBV5-5 to TRBJ2-5; D gene uncertain. Trimming took 8 bases from V and 4 from J, leaving 21 bases between them. Germline-derived CDR1 and CDR2 are SGHKS and YYEKEE (reference sequence). The CDR3 has 15 residues. CDR3 DNA sequence: TGTGCCAGTATTCCGGCGGTCCCCTCGGGAGAGACCCAGTACTTC. Translation gives CASIPAVPSGETQYF.

For the CDR3, the DNA is TGCGCCAGCAGCCGGAGCGCCTACAATCTACGGGACAGGGGGTCGTACGAGCAGTACTTC. It encodes CASSRSAYNLRDRGSYEQYF. The chain links TRBV4-1 to TRBJ2-7; 11 nucleotides line up with TRBD1. CDR1 and CDR2 (germline): MGHRA, YSYEKL. The CDR3 sequence is 20 residues long. J was trimmed by 4 bases and V by 4 bases; bases with no gene match: 21.

This chain joins TRBV20-1 and TRBJ2-1, with TRBD2 matching 13 bases. The V and J ends lost 4 bases and 4 bases, in that order; junction bases with no gene match: 7. The germline V gene has CDR1 DFQATT and CDR2 SNEGSKA (reference sequence). The CDR3 is 16 amino acids. The CDR3 coding sequence is TGCAGTGCTAAAAGACCGGGACTAGCGGGATACAATGAGCAGTTCTTC. As protein: CSAKRPGLAGYNEQFF.

This chain connects TRBV5-1 to TRBJ2-5; D remains unclear. CDR3 length equals 14 residues. CDR1 is SGHRS and CDR2 is YFSETQ in the germline V gene. Trimming cost V 1 base and J 4 bases, with 11 bases left between them. CDR3 coding DNA: TGCGCCAGCAGCTTGCGGGTACCTGGAGAGACCCAGTACTTC. Its translation: CASSLRVPGETQYF.

This clonotype was seen a handful of times. CDR3: CASSNQTSGTYNEQFF. CDR3 bases: TGTGCCAGCAGTAACCAAACTAGCGGGACCTACAATGAGCAGTTCTTC. The chain links TRBV21-1 to TRBJ2-1; the table assigns TRBD2, which was not confirmed against the DNA. TRBV21-1 is classified as a pseudogene. The CDR3 has 16 residues.

In this sample, this clonotype turned up a few times. This chain links TRBV7-8 with TRBJ2-1, with a tentative D call TRBD2 (5 bases). Germline V gene sequence: CDR1 SGHVS, CDR2 FQNEAQ. The CDR3 sequence is 17 residues long. V lost 4 bases and J 4 bases, leaving 20 bases between the germline ends. The DNA for the CDR3 is TGTGCCAGCAGCTACGACCGCAGCGGTCTGGTTTACAATGAGCAGTTCTTC. As protein: CASSYDRSGLVYNEQFF.

This clonotype was counted many times. The chain is built from TRBV6-5 and TRBJ2-1, with D perhaps matching TRBD1 (6 bases). Germline V gives CDR1 MNHEY, CDR2 SVGAGI. Trimming took off 6 bases at V and 5 bases at J, with 11 bases between the two ends. The CDR3 contains 13 residues. For the CDR3, the DNA is TGTGCCAGCAGACAGACAGGAGACAATGAGCAGTTCTTC. Amino acids: CASRQTGDNEQFF.

This clonotype has ten or more counts. The chain couples TRBV11-2 to TRBJ2-7, with D maybe TRBD1 (5 bases). The germline CDR1 and CDR2 sequences are SGHAT and FQNNGV. Trimming removed 3 bases at V and 3 bases at J, with 12 bases between. The CDR3 consists of 14 residues. The CDR3 nucleotides are TGTGCCAGCAGCTTCGAACGACAGAGCTACGAGCAGTACTTC. Translation: CASSFERQSYEQYF.

This clonotype has more than one count but fewer than ten. The chain links TRBV12-3 or TRBV12-4 to TRBJ1-3, with D possibly TRBD1 on 5 matching bases. The CDR3 is made up of 14 amino acids. V dropped 6 bases and J dropped 0 bases, with 9 bases sitting between them. The CDR3 region is CASSLTVSGNTIYF. The DNA of the CDR3 is TGTGCCAGCAGCTTGACAGTCTCTGGAAACACCATATATTTT.

This clonotype came up once. The chain is built from TRBV12-3 or TRBV12-4 and TRBJ2-3; 9 bases map to TRBD2. The CDR3 is 18 amino acids. J was trimmed by 7 bases and V by 6 bases; bases with no gene match: 20. The CDR3 sequence: CASSARAGGPLLSNTQYF. The CDR3 DNA sequence: TGTGCCAGCAGCGCCAGAGCGGGGGGACCCCTACTTTCGAATACGCAGTATTTT.

In its sample, this clonotype was seen a few times. The J gene is TRBJ2-1, the V gene TRBV7-8; 12 bases match TRBD2. The CDR3 has 18 amino acids. V trimming: 1 base; J trimming: 11 bases; junction bases outside the gene matches: 15. Per germline, CDR1 SGHVS and CDR2 FQNEAQ. This CDR3 is CASSLGPLLAGGLQQQFF. The CDR3 DNA reads as TGTGCCAGCAGCTTAGGCCCCCTTCTAGCGGGGGGGTTACAGCAGCAGTTCTTC. Full variable domain (outside the CDR3, taken from reference TRBV7-8 and TRBJ2-1): GAGVSQSPRYKVAKRGQDVALRCDPISGHVSLFWYQQALGQGPEFLTYFQNEAQLDKSGLPSDRFFAERPEGSVSTLKIQRTQQEDSAVYLCASSLGPLLAGGLQQQFFGPGTRLTVL.

The chain combines TRBV14 with TRBJ2-7, with a tentative D call TRBD1 (6 bases). Germline lookup yields CDR1 SGHDN and CDR2 FVKESK. The CDR3 has 14 amino acids. V lost 1 base and J lost 4, with 11 bases in between. The CDR3 here is CASSQAGTPYEQYF. The CDR3 DNA is TGTGCCAGCAGCCAAGCCGGGACACCTTACGAGCAGTACTTC. Based on the CDR3 plus reference TRBV14 and TRBJ2-7, the full variable domain is EAGVTQFPSHSVIEKGQTVTLRCDPISGHDNLYWYRRVMGKEIKFLLHFVKESKQDESGMPNNRFLAERTGGTYSTLKVQPAELEDSGVYFCASSQAGTPYEQYFGPGTRLTVT.

The rearrangement links TRBV7-3 to TRBJ2-1, with 7 bases identical to TRBD1. Trimming removed 5 bases from V and 2 bases from J; junction bases left unmatched: 6. CDR3 length: 15 amino acids. Per the germline V gene, CDR1 is SGHTA and CDR2 is FQGTGA. This CDR3 is CASSRGQATYNEQFF. The CDR3 nucleotides read TGTGCCAGCAGCCGTGGACAGGCTACCTACAATGAGCAGTTCTTC.

The gene calls are TRBV20-1 and TRBJ2-3; D unclear. Germline loops: CDR1 DFQATT, CDR2 SNEGSKA (reference sequence). The CDR3 runs to 13 residues. The V end lost 2 bases, the J end lost 2 bases, and 8 bases lay between the germline ends. The CDR3 protein is CSARSEITDTQYF. CDR3 bases: TGCAGTGCTAGATCGGAAATCACAGATACGCAGTATTTT.

The chain couples TRBV6-2 or TRBV6-3 to TRBJ2-7; tentative D call: TRBD1 (6 bases). Germline-derived CDR1 and CDR2 are MNHEY and SVGEGT. Trimming removed 0 bases from V and 9 bases from J, with 9 bases in between. The length of the CDR3 is 12 residues. The CDR3 nucleotides read TGTGCCAGCAGTTACTCGACACAGGGGCAGTACTTC. Translation gives CASSYSTQGQYF.